This T cell receptor beta chain was recovered during a study of blood T cell repertoires in COVID-19. Trimming cost V 5 bases and J 5 bases; bases outside gene matches: 8. Germline V gene data show CDR1 as SGHNT and CDR2 as YENEEA. The CDR3 totals 16 residues. The table came from immunoSEQ multiplex PCR; TCRdb's copy has only in-frame clones and leaves some out. The sample has more than 85,000 clones, roughly 92% seen once; the top ten hold 1.5% to 2%. This TCR was recovered from a woman aged 45 to 65 with COVID-19, enrolled during active disease. The chain uses TRBV11-3 and TRBJ2-2, with 10 bases identical to TRBD1. Material: peripheral blood. The CDR3 DNA follows: TGTGCCAGCAGCAACCCCCGGGGACAGGGGACCGGGGAGCTGTTTTTT. Its protein product is CASSNPRGQGTGELFF.